These 18 T cell receptor beta chains were all obtained from the same sample, sequenced in a study of shared clonotypes between healthy human individuals. Here immunoSEQ multiplex PCR was the method, and the copy in TCRdb shows in-frame clones only, minus some. The sample lists 1.5 million to 2.5 million clones; approximately 95% were seen once. Naive CD8 cells lacked CD45RO, underwent positive selection for CCR7 and left out terminally differentiated effector memory CD45RA+ cells. Sequenced material: naive CD8+ T cells sorted from blood. These receptors were obtained from a man aged 18 to 35 in good health.

The genes are TRBV2 and TRBJ2-7; D not resolved. Trimming shortened V by 1 base and J by 0 bases, and 4 bases separated the two germline ends. CDR3 length: 13 residues. From germline, CDR1 is SNHLY and CDR2 FYNNEI. The CDR3 DNA is TGTGCCAGCAGTGAAGAGGTCTCCTACGAGCAGTACTTC. Translated, it gives CASSEEVSYEQYF.

V is TRBV13 and J is TRBJ2-5; a weak D match, TRBD1 (5 bases). The germline V and J ends were trimmed by 1 base and 1 base, with 7 bases remaining between them. Germline loops: CDR1 PRHDT, CDR2 FYEKMQ (reference sequence). The CDR3 runs 14 residues. DNA of the CDR3: TGTGCCAGCAGCTTAGCAGGGTTCCAAGAGACCCAGTACTTC. Encoded protein: CASSLAGFQETQYF.

Concerning this clone itself: The same CDR3 arises from other DNA sequences in this sample as well. The rearrangement joins TRBV28 to TRBJ2-7; D is perhaps TRBD1 or TRBD2 (5 bases each). There are 14 residues in the CDR3. CDR1 is MDHEN and CDR2 is SYDVKM in the germline V gene. The germline V and J ends were trimmed by 5 bases and 4 bases, with 15 bases remaining between them. The CDR3 sequence: CASSLSGPAYEQYF. CDR3 coding DNA: TGTGCCAGCAGTCTCTCGGGGCCGGCATACGAGCAGTACTTC.

The chain joins TRBV9 to TRBJ1-3; maybe TRBD1 (6 bases). The CDR3 sequence is 15 residues long. CDR1 is SGDLS, CDR2 YYNGEE, per germline. V gave up 0 bases and J gave up 4 bases, with 11 bases separating them. CDR3 bases: TGTGCCAGCAGCGTAGAGGGGGTTCGAGGAAACACCATATATTTT. Translation: CASSVEGVRGNTIYF.

The chain is built from TRBV19 and TRBJ2-2; D gene unclear. There are 12 residues in the CDR3. The germline gives CDR1 LNHDA, CDR2 SQIVND (reference sequence). Trimming left V 3 bases short and J 6 bases short, with 5 bases between. The DNA of the CDR3 is TGTGCCAGTAGTATCCCCGCCGGGGAGCTGTTTTTT. This encodes CASSIPAGELFF. Variable domain in full (rest from reference TRBV19 and TRBJ2-2): DGGITQSPKYLFRKEGQNVTLSCEQNLNHDAMYWYRQDPGQGLRLIYYSQIVNDFQKGDIAEGYSVSREKKESFPLTVTSAQKNPTAFYLCASSIPAGELFFGEGSRLTVL.

This chain joins TRBV13 and TRBJ1-2; D may be TRBD1 (6 bases). Germline CDR1 and CDR2: PRHDT and FYEKMQ (reference sequence). V was pared by 0 bases and J by 2 bases, with 19 bases between. The CDR3 loop spans 18 amino acids. For the CDR3, the DNA is TGTGCCAGCAGCTTAGGAAGTGGTTGGGGGGCCAAAAACTATGGCTACACCTTC. As protein: CASSLGSGWGAKNYGYTF.

This clone has just one count. The rearrangement joins TRBV6-6 to TRBJ2-1; 10 positions agree with TRBD2. Looked up from germline, CDR1 is MNHNY and CDR2 is SVGAGI (reference sequence). This CDR3 is built from 16 residues. Losses at the gene ends were 6 bases for V and 6 bases for J; bases not matched to a gene: 11. CDR3 residues: CASRTRLAGELNEQFF. CDR3 sequence (DNA): TGTGCCAGCAGGACGAGACTAGCGGGCGAACTCAATGAGCAGTTCTTC.

This clone was detected once. The chain has TRBV7-6 and TRBJ2-7; a possible D gene is TRBD2 (7 bases). CDR3 length: 15 residues. Looked up from germline, CDR1 is SGHVS and CDR2 is FNYEAQ. V lost 0 bases, J lost 2 bases, and 11 bases lay in between. CDR3 nucleotides: TGTGCCAGCAGCTTAGCAACAGGGAGGGCCTACGAGCAGTACTTC. Protein sequence: CASSLATGRAYEQYF.

The V gene is TRBV9, the J gene TRBJ1-5; 7 bases map to TRBD1. The germline V gene encodes CDR1 SGDLS and CDR2 YYNGEE. CDR3 length equals 15 residues. After removal of 1 base from V and 5 bases from J, the junction contained 6 bases not matched to a gene. CDR3 bases: TGTGCCAGCAGCGTATCCGGTGACAGGGATCAGCCCCAGCATTTT. Its translation: CASSVSGDRDQPQHF.

This chain connects TRBV2 to TRBJ2-1, with 11 bases identical to TRBD2. V lost 5 bases to trimming and J lost 4 bases; unmatched junction nucleotides: 4. The germline V gene has CDR1 SNHLY and CDR2 FYNNEI. This CDR3 spans 15 amino acids. CDR3 amino acids: CASSPGLAEYNEQFF. DNA for the CDR3: TGTGCCAGCAGTCCGGGACTAGCGGAATACAATGAGCAGTTCTTC.

This rearrangement joins TRBV5-6 to TRBJ1-1; tentative D call: TRBD1 (5 bases). The CDR3 consists of 17 residues. Germline values: CDR1 SGHDT, CDR2 YYEEEE. Trimming stripped 0 bases from V and 1 base from J, with 16 bases between. In DNA, the CDR3 is TGTGCCAGCAGCTTGGGTCCGGGGTGGGGCGCGAACACTGAAGCTTTCTTT. Its translation is CASSLGPGWGANTEAFF.

This rearrangement joins TRBV7-9 to TRBJ1-5; 7 nucleotides line up with TRBD1. The CDR3 extends over 15 amino acids. After removal of 5 bases from V and 4 bases from J, the junction contained 8 bases not matched to a gene. The germline CDR1 and CDR2 sequences are SEHNR and FQNEAQ (reference sequence). CDR3 amino acids: CASSPIDRANQPQHF. As DNA, the CDR3 is TGTGCCAGCAGCCCCATCGACAGGGCGAATCAGCCCCAGCATTTT.

In DNA form, the CDR3 reads TGTGCCAGCAGACCGGACAGGGTAACTGAAGCTTTCTTT. This translates into CASRPDRVTEAFF. This chain uses TRBV5-4 with TRBJ1-1; 8 bases match TRBD1. The CDR3 extends over 13 amino acids. J lost 5 bases, V lost 5 bases, and 5 bases had no gene match. Germline CDR1 and CDR2: SGHNT and YYREEE (reference sequence).

This chain joins TRBV19 and TRBJ2-7, with 8 nucleotides matching TRBD2. V trimming: 1 base; J trimming: 2 bases; junction bases outside the gene matches: 4. The CDR3 is 15 amino acids. Germline values: CDR1 LNHDA, CDR2 SQIVND (reference sequence). CDR3 sequence: CASSIGGLATYEQYF. For the CDR3, the DNA is TGTGCCAGTAGTATAGGCGGACTAGCCACCTACGAGCAGTACTTC.

This clone has a single count. The V call is TRBV18, the J call TRBJ2-7; 13 bases map to TRBD2. With V trimmed by 8 bases and J by 0 bases, 13 bases remained unmatched. In germline, CDR1 is KGHSH, CDR2 LQKENI. This CDR3 spans 18 amino acids. The CDR3 DNA reads as TGTGCCAGCCGACCCGAGGGACTAGCGGGGCCGAGCTCCTACGAGCAGTACTTC. Translated: CASRPEGLAGPSSYEQYF.

The chain is built from TRBV11-2 and TRBJ1-6; D gene uncertain. Germline CDR1 SGHAT, CDR2 FQNNGV. This CDR3 comprises 13 residues. With 5 bases removed from V and 10 bases from J, the gap between germline ends came to 12 bases. The CDR3 protein is CASSPAFGSPLHF. As DNA, the CDR3 is TGTGCCAGCAGCCCCGCCTTTGGATCACCCCTCCACTTT.

In DNA form, the CDR3 reads TGTGCCAGCTCGACAGGCCTCAACAATGAGCAGTTCTTC. It specifies CASSTGLNNEQFF. The chain has TRBV28 and TRBJ2-1; D possibly corresponds to TRBD1 (6 bases). V was pared by 8 bases and J by 5 bases, with 13 bases between. This CDR3 is built from 13 residues. The germline V gene encodes CDR1 MDHEN and CDR2 SYDVKM.

This clone was seen just once. The chain links TRBV9 to TRBJ2-2, with a possible D match to TRBD2 (6 bases). CDR1 and CDR2 (germline): SGDLS, YYNGEE. The CDR3 contains 16 residues. Deletions cut 3 bases from V and 4 bases from J, with 16 bases between. DNA of the CDR3: TGTGCCAGCAGCGGCCTCCCGGGAGCCGTCACCGGGGAGCTGTTTTTT. It yields the protein CASSGLPGAVTGELFF.